This entry lists 11 T cell receptor beta chains sequenced from one sample in a study of blood T cell repertoires in COVID-19. Libraries were prepared by immunoSEQ multiplex PCR; TCRdb keeps only in-frame clonotypes and omits some of them. Here the sample spans 250,000 to 400,000 clones, approximately 87% being singletons. The material sequenced was PBMCs or T cells enriched from blood (not recorded which). These receptors came from a woman aged 25-40 years who had recovered from COVID-19.

This clone was found once. The chain recombines TRBV18 with TRBJ2-3; 7 nucleotides align to TRBD1. This CDR3 region has 16 residues. CDR1 and CDR2 (germline): KGHSH, LQKENI. After removal of 5 bases from V and 5 bases from J, the junction contained 13 bases not matched to a gene. For the CDR3, the DNA is TGTGCCAGCTCAGCCAATCGACAGGGAACAGGAGATACGCAGTATTTT. Its protein is CASSANRQGTGDTQYF.

This chain uses TRBV7-2 with TRBJ1-1, with 7 bases matching TRBD1. The CDR3 totals 15 residues. Unmatched junction bases numbered 8, after V lost 6 bases and J lost 1 base. The germline V gene encodes CDR1 SGHTA and CDR2 FQGNSA. CDR3 amino acids: CASRSGGFGNTEAFF. CDR3 nucleotide sequence: TGTGCCAGCAGATCAGGGGGGTTCGGGAACACTGAAGCTTTCTTT.

The chain joins TRBV5-1 to TRBJ1-6; TRBD1 aligns across 8 bases. The junction had 10 bases not matched to a gene; V was cut back by 7 bases and J by 10 bases. CDR1 is SGHRS and CDR2 is YFSETQ in the germline V gene. The CDR3 loop spans 14 amino acids. The CDR3 loop is CASGPGGADSPLHF. DNA for the CDR3: TGCGCCAGCGGCCCAGGGGGCGCAGACTCACCCCTCCACTTT.

The J gene is TRBJ2-3, the V gene TRBV20-1, with 8 bases fitting TRBD2. J was trimmed by 3 bases and V by 3 bases; bases with no gene match: 14. In germline, CDR1 is DFQATT, CDR2 SNEGSKA (reference sequence). This CDR3 region has 17 residues. CDR3 nucleotides: TGCAGTGCTAGTAGGGGACTAGACCCATATGGGACAGATACGCAGTATTTT. Translation gives CSASRGLDPYGTDTQYF.

The chain has TRBV5-4 and TRBJ1-2, with 7 bases fitting TRBD1. V lost 1 base, J lost 2 bases, and 5 bases stayed unmatched. The CDR3 sequence is 15 residues long. The V gene's germline CDR1 is SGHNT and CDR2 YYREEE (reference sequence). The CDR3 bases are TGTGCCAGCAGCTTGAAAAACAGGGGCAACTATGGCTACACCTTC. It specifies CASSLKNRGNYGYTF. Combining the CDR3 with reference TRBV5-4 and TRBJ1-2 gives the whole variable domain ETGVTQSPTHLIKTRGQQVTLRCSSQSGHNTVSWYQQALGQGPQFIFQYYREEENGRGNFPPRFSGLQFPNYSSELNVNALELDDSALYLCASSLKNRGNYGYTFGSGTRLTVV.

This clone has only a few counts. The rearrangement links TRBV25-1 to TRBJ1-2; possibly TRBD1 for D (6 bases). Germline-derived CDR1 and CDR2 are MGHDK and SYGVNS. The CDR3 covers 17 residues. Trimming took off 3 bases at V and 4 bases at J, with 21 bases between the two ends. DNA for the CDR3: TGTGCCAGCAGTGACATGGTCAGGGGAACACAACTCTATGGCTACACCTTC. Residues: CASSDMVRGTQLYGYTF.

This chain uses TRBV5-1 with TRBJ1-2; possible D gene TRBD1, 6 bases. The CDR3 has 17 amino acids. Germline values: CDR1 SGHRS, CDR2 YFSETQ. Trimming cost V 0 bases and J 2 bases, with 17 bases left between them. CDR3 nucleotides: TGCGCCAGCAGCTTGGGCTGGGGAGCAGGGGAAAACTATGGCTACACCTTC. Translation gives CASSLGWGAGENYGYTF.

This chain joins TRBV11-2 and TRBJ1-3, with D uncertain. V lost 1 base, J lost 4 bases, and 8 bases lay in between. The CDR3 sequence is 14 residues long. Germline values: CDR1 SGHAT, CDR2 FQNNGV. CDR3 sequence (DNA): TGTGCCAGCAGCTTAGTGGGCGTGGGAAACACCATATATTTT. This gives the protein CASSLVGVGNTIYF.

This chain joins TRBV11-1 and TRBJ2-1, with 8 bases fitting TRBD2. Germline V CDR1 and CDR2: SGHAT, FQDESV (reference sequence). With V trimmed by 2 bases and J by 4 bases, 4 bases remained unmatched. The CDR3 is 15 residues long. In DNA, the CDR3 is TGTGCCAGCAGCTTATTAGCGGGGAGATACAATGAGCAGTTCTTC. Translation gives CASSLLAGRYNEQFF. Full variable domain (remainder filled in from reference TRBV11-1 and TRBJ2-1): EAEVAQSPRYKITEKSQAVAFWCDPISGHATLYWYRQILGQGPELLVQFQDESVVDDSQLPKDRFSAERLKGVDSTLKIQPAELGDSAMYLCASSLLAGRYNEQFFGPGTRLTVL.

The chain uses TRBV5-1 and TRBJ1-6; D uncertain. Trimming shortened V by 2 bases and J by 8 bases, and 14 bases separated the two germline ends. CDR1 SGHRS and CDR2 YFSETQ come from the germline V gene. The CDR3 contains 15 residues. The CDR3 DNA sequence: TGCGCCAGCAGCTTTTATCAGGCAGGCGATTCACCCCTCCACTTT. Its translation: CASSFYQAGDSPLHF.

The genes are TRBV28 and TRBJ2-2; the match to TRBD1 covers 7 bases. V gave up 7 bases and J gave up 0 bases; unmatched junction bases: 8. The germline V gene has CDR1 MDHEN and CDR2 SYDVKM. This CDR3 region has 16 residues. CDR3 protein: CASTSGQRANTGELFF. The CDR3 DNA is TGTGCCAGCACTTCGGGACAGCGAGCGAACACCGGGGAGCTGTTTTTT. Looking up the rest from reference TRBV28 and TRBJ2-2 gives the full variable domain: DVKVTQSSRYLVKRTGEKVFLECVQDMDHENMFWYRQDPGLGLRLIYFSYDVKMKEKGDIPEGYSVSREKKERFSLILESASTNQTSMYLCASTSGQRANTGELFFGEGSRLTVL.